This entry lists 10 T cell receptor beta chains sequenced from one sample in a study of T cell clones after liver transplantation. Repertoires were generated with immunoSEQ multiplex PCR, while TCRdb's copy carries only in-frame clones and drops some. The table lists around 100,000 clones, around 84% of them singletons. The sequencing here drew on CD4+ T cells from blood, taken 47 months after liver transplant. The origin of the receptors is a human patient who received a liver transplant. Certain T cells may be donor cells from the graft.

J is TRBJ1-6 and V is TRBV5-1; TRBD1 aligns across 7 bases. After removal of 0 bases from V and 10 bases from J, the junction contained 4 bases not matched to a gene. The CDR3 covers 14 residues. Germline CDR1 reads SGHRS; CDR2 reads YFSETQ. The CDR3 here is CASSLGQGESPLHF. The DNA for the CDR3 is TGCGCCAGCAGCTTGGGACAGGGAGAGTCACCCCTCCACTTT. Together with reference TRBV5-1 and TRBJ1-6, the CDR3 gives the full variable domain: KAGVTQTPRYLIKTRGQQVTLSCSPISGHRSVSWYQQTPGQGLQFLFEYFSETQRNKGNFPGRFSGRQFSNSRSEMNVSTLELGDSALYLCASSLGQGESPLHFGNGTRLTVT.

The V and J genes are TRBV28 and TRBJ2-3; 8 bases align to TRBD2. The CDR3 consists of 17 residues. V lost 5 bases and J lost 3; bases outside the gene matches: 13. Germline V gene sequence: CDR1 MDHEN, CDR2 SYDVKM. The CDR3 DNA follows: TGTGCCAGCAGTCAATCTGGACTAGCTCGGGGGACAGATACGCAGTATTTT. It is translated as CASSQSGLARGTDTQYF.

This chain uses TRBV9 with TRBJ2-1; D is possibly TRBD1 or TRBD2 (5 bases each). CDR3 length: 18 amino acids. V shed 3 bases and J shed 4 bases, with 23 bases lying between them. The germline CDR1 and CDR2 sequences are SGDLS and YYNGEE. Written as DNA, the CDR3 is TGTGCCAGCAGCGCCGGAAGCCCCGGGGCTAGCCTGTACAATGAGCAGTTCTTC. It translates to CASSAGSPGASLYNEQFF.

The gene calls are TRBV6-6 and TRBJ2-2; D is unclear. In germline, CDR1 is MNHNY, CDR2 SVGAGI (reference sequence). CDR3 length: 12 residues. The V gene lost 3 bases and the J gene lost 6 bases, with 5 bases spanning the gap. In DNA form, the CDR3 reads TGTGCCAGCAGTTATGGACCCGGGGAGCTGTTTTTT. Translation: CASSYGPGELFF.

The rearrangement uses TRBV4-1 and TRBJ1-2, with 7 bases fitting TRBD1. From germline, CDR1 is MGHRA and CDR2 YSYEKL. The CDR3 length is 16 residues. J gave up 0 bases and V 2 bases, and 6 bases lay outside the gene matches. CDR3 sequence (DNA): TGCGCCAGCAGCCAACTGGGGACAGTTACTAACTATGGCTACACCTTC. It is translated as CASSQLGTVTNYGYTF.

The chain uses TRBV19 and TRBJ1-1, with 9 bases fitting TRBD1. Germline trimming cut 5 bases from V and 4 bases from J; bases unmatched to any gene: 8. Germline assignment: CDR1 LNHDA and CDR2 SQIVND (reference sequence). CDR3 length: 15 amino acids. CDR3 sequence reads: CASSSKTTGGTEAFF. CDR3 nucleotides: TGTGCCAGTAGTTCTAAGACGACAGGGGGCACTGAAGCTTTCTTT.

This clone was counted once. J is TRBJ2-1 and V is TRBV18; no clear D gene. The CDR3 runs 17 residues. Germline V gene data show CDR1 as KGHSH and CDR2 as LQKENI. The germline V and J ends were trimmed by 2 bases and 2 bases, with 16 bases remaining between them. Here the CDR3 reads CASSPFQESTPYNEQFF. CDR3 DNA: TGTGCCAGCTCACCATTCCAGGAGTCCACCCCCTACAATGAGCAGTTCTTC.

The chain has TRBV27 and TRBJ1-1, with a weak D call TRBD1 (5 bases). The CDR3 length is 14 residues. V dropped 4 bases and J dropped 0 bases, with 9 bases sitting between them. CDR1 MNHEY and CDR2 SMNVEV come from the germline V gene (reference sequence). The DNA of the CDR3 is TGTGCCAGCAGTTATGACAGTCTGAACACTGAAGCTTTCTTT. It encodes CASSYDSLNTEAFF.

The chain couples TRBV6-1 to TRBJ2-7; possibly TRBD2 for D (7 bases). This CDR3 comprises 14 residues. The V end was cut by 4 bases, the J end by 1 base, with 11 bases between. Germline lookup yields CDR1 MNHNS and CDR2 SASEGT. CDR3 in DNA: TGTGCCAGCAGTGTAGGGAGGGGGTCCTACGAGCAGTACTTC. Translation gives CASSVGRGSYEQYF.

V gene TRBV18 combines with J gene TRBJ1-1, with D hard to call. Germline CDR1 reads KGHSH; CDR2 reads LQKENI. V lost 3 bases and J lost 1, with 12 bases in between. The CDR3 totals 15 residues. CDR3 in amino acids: CASSPDPAGNTEAFF. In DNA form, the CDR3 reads TGTGCCAGCTCACCTGATCCCGCAGGGAACACTGAAGCTTTCTTT. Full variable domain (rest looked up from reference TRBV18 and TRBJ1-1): NAGVMQNPRHLVRRRGQEARLRCSPMKGHSHVYWYRQLPEEGLKFMVYLQKENIIDESGMPKERFSAEFPKEGPSILRIQQVVRGDSAAYFCASSPDPAGNTEAFFGQGTRLTVV.